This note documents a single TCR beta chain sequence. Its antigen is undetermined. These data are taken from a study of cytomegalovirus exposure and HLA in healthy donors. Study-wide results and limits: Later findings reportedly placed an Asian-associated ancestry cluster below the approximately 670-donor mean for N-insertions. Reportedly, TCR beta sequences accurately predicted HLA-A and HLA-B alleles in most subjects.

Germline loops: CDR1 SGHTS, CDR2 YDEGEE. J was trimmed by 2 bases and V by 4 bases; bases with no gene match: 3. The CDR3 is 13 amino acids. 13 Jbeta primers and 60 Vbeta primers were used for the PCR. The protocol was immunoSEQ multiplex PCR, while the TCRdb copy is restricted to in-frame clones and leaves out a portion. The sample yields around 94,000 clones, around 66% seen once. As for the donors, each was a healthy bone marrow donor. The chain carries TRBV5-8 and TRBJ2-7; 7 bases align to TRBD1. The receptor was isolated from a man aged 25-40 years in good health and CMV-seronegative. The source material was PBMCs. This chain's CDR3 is CASSNRGAYEQYF. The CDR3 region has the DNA TGTGCCAGCAGCAACAGGGGCGCCTACGAGCAGTACTTC.